This entry concerns a single TCR beta chain. A junction end diverges from the germline sequence, so it may reflect a read error. Healthy HIV-negative adults with no recent acute infections or vaccinations were recruited as donors. Per the study methods: ImmunoSEQ gave junction-only sequences without quality scores, so filtering differed. The protocol was immunoSEQ multiplex PCR, while the TCRdb copy is restricted to in-frame clones and leaves out a portion. The V and J calls and clone size are taken from that table; D and trimming were inferred from the DNA. The sample holds nearly 1,000,000 clones, approximately 76% seen once. The data were obtained in a study of shared clonotypes between healthy human individuals. The CDR3 runs 11 residues. Germline CDR1 reads SGHDT; CDR2 reads YYEEEE.

The chain links TRBV5-6 to TRBJ1-2; no reliable D call. Sequenced input: memory CD4+ T cells sorted from blood. Subset noted: CD45RA-negative fraction. The sequence was collected from a man between 18 and 29 years old in good health. This chain's CDR3 is CASSLELQMVF. The DNA of the CDR3 is TGTGCCAGCAGCTTGGAACTCCAAATGGTCTTC.